This T cell receptor beta chain was obtained from a study of early T cells in non-severe SARS-CoV-2 infection. Each single cDNA molecule received a unique molecular identifier. TCRdb fed the 5' RACE reads into MiXCR, producing one record per CDR3 protein. The sample includes some 32,000 distinct CDR3 sequences, around 7% of them seen just once. Germline CDR1 and CDR2: SGHVS and FNYEAQ. The J segment lost 5 bases and the V segment lost 4 bases, leaving 6 bases of the junction unmatched. The CDR3 runs 15 residues. This clonotype came up many times. The V call is TRBV7-6, the J call TRBJ2-2; 8 bases agree with TRBD1. This TCR derives from an adult who was a healthcare worker with PCR-confirmed SARS-CoV-2 infection or an uninfected control (not recorded which). The source material was whole blood. The CDR3 DNA reads as TGTGCCAGCAGCTCGACGACAGGGGATACCGGGGAGCTGTTTTTT. It translates to CASSSTTGDTGELFF.